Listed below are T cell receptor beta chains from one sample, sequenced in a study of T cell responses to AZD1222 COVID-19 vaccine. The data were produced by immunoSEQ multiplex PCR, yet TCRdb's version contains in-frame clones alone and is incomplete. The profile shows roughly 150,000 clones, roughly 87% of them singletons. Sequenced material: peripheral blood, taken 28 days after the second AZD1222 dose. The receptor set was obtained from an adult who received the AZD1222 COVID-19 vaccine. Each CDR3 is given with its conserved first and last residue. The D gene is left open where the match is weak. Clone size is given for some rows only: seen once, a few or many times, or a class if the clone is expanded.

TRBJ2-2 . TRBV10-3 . CAISGEEYTGELFF TGTGCCATCAGTGGCGAAGAGTACACCGGGGAGCTGTTTTTT
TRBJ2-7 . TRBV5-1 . CASSLDRTYEQYF TGCGCCAGCAGCTTGGACAGGACCTACGAGCAGTACTTC
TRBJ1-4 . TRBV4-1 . CASSQDREQSNEKLFF TGCGCCAGCAGCCAAGATCGGGAGCAGTCCAATGAAAAACTGTTTTTT
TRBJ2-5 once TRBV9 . CASSVNWGPQETQYF TGTGCCAGCAGCGTTAATTGGGGACCCCAAGAGACCCAGTACTTC
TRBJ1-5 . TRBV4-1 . CASSQDSSLVTRYSNQPQHF TGCGCCAGCAGCCAAGATTCTAGCCTCGTTACGAGGTATAGCAATCAGCCCCAGCATTTT
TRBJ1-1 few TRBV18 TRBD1 CASSPTQGAEAFF TGTGCCAGCTCACCAACACAGGGGGCTGAAGCTTTCTTT
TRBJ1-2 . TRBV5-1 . CASSGGPGSNYGYTF TGCGCCAGCAGCGGGGGGCCAGGGTCTAACTATGGCTACACCTTC
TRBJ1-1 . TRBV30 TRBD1 CAWTGQRNTEAFF TGTGCCTGGACGGGACAGAGAAACACTGAAGCTTTCTTT
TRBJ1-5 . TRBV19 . CASSIGRTSNQPQHF TGTGCCAGTAGTATTGGACGAACTAGCAATCAGCCCCAGCATTTT
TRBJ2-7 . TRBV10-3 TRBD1 CAIRNPGQGAVSYEQYF TGTGCCATCAGGAACCCGGGACAGGGGGCGGTATCCTACGAGCAGTACTTC
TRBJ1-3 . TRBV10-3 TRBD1 CAISPGTGGNGNTIYF TGTGCCATCAGCCCCGGGACAGGGGGCAATGGAAACACCATATATTTT
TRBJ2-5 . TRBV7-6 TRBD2 CASSFWPRGAGETQYF TGTGCCAGCAGCTTCTGGCCGCGGGGGGCAGGCGAGACCCAGTACTTC
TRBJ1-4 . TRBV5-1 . CASSNLEAPEKLFF TGCGCCAGCAGCAACCTGGAAGCCCCTGAAAAACTGTTTTTT
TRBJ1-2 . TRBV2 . CASTRGYKGYTF TGTGCCAGCACCCGGGGGTACAAAGGCTACACCTTC
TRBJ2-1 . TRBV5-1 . CASSLAGGSSYNEQFF TGCGCCAGCAGCTTGGCCGGGGGCAGCTCCTACAATGAGCAGTTCTTC
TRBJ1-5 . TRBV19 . CASSIGGQRLAQPQHF TGTGCCAGTAGTATAGGCGGGCAGAGGCTCGCTCAGCCCCAGCATTTT
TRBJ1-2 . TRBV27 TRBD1 CASSLKGGRLSGYTF TGTGCCAGCAGTTTGAAAGGGGGCCGCCTTAGTGGCTACACCTTC
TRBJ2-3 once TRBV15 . CATSRDLKDTQYF TGTGCCACCAGCAGAGATCTGAAGGATACGCAGTATTTT
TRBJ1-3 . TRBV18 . CASSHSAANSGNTIYF TGTGCCAGCTCACACTCGGCGGCGAACTCTGGAAACACCATATATTTT
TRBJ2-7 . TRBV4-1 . CASSPKGQTFSYEQYF TGCGCCAGCAGCCCAAAAGGACAGACGTTCTCCTACGAGCAGTACTTC
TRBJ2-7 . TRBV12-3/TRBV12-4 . CASSGGTVLSF TGTGCCAGCAGCGGCGGGACAGTACTCTCCTTC
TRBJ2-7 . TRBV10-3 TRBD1 CATRQGAHEQYF TGTGCCACGAGACAGGGGGCCCACGAGCAGTACTTC
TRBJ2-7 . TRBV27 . CASSPPDTQVYEQYF TGTGCCAGCAGTCCCCCGGACACGCAGGTCTACGAGCAGTACTTC
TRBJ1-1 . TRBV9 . CASSSEGTLKNTEAFF TGTGCCAGCAGTTCAGAAGGCACGCTCAAGAACACTGAAGCTTTCTTT
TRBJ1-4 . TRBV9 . CASSRTGSNEKLFF TGTGCCAGCAGCCGCACAGGGAGTAATGAAAAACTGTTTTTT
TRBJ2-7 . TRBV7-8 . CASSSLEGKAYEQYF TGTGCCAGCAGCTCGCTGGAGGGTAAAGCCTACGAGCAGTACTTC
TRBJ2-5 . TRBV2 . CASSPDSQTQYF TGTGCCAGCAGCCCCGACAGCCAGACCCAGTACTTC
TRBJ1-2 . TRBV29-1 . CSVASGSNYGYTF TGCAGCGTCGCATCCGGGAGCAACTATGGCTACACCTTC
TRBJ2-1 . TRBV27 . CASSLSLPRYNEQFF TGTGCCAGCAGTTTGAGTCTGCCTAGGTACAATGAGCAGTTCTTC
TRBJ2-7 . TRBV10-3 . CATSAPDRAYEQYF TGTGCCACCTCGGCCCCCGACAGAGCCTACGAGCAGTACTTC
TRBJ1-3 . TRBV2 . CASRSHLGTARRNTIYF TGTGCCAGCAGGTCCCATCTCGGGACCGCGCGAAGAAACACCATATATTTT
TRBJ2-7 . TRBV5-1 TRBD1 CASSHGTGIEQYF TGCGCCAGCAGTCACGGGACAGGGATCGAGCAGTACTTC
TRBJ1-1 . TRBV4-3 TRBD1 CASSPQQGTNTEAFF TGCGCCAGCAGCCCCCAACAGGGGACGAACACTGAAGCTTTCTTT
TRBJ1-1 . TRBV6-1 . CASSGAPGRGMNTEAFF TGTGCCAGCAGTGGGGCTCCGGGACGCGGGATGAACACTGAAGCTTTCTTT
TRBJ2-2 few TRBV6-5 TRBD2 CASSYFAGGAGELFF TGTGCCAGCAGTTACTTTGCGGGGGGAGCCGGGGAGCTGTTTTTT
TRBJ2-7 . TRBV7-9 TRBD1 CASSLEDRGTPYEQYF TGTGCCAGCAGCTTAGAAGACAGGGGTACACCCTACGAGCAGTACTTC
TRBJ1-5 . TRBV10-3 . CAISRGGQPQHF TGTGCCATCAGTCGGGGAGGTCAGCCCCAGCATTTT